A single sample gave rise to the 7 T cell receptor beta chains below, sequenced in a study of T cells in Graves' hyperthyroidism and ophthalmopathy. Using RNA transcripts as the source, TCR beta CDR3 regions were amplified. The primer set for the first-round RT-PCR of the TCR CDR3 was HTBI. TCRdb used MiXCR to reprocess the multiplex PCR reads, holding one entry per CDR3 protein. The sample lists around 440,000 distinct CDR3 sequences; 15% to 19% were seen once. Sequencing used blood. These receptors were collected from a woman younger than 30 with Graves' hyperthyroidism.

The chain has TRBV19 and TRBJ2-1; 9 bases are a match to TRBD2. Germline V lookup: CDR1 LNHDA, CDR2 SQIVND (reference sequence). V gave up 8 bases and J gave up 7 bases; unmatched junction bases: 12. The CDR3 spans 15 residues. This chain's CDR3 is CASHKREVPTNEQFF. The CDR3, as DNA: TGTGCCAGTCACAAGCGGGAGGTTCCAACTAATGAGCAGTTCTTC.

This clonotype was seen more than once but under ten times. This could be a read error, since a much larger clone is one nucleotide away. For the CDR3, the DNA is TGTGCCAGTTTAGCCCAGGGCCGAAGTTGCGAGCAGTACTTC. It yields the protein CASLAQGRSCEQYF. This chain links TRBV2 with TRBJ2-7; maybe TRBD1 (5 bases). CDR3 size: 14 residues. Looked up from germline, CDR1 is SNHLY and CDR2 is FYNNEI. The V gene lost 9 bases and the J gene lost 6 bases, with 21 bases spanning the gap.

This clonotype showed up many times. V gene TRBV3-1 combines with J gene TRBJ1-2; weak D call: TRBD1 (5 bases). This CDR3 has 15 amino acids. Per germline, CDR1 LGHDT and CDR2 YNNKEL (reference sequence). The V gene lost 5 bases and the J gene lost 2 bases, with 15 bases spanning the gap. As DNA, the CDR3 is TGTGCCAGCAGCACCCTCCAGGGTTTCAACTATGGCTACACCTTC. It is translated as CASSTLQGFNYGYTF.

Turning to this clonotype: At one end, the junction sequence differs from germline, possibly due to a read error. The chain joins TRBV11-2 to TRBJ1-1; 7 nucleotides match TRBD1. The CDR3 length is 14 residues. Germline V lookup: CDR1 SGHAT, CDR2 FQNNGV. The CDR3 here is CANSSQGMNTEAFF. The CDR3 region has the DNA TGTGCCAACAGCTCACAGGGGATGAACACTGAAGCTTTCTTT. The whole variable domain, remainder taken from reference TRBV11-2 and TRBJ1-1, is EAGVAQSPRYKIIEKRQSVAFWCNPISGHATLYWYQQILGQGPKLLIQFQNNGVVDDSQLPKDRFSAERLKGVDSTLKIQPAKLEDSAVYLCANSSQGMNTEAFFGQGTRLTVV.

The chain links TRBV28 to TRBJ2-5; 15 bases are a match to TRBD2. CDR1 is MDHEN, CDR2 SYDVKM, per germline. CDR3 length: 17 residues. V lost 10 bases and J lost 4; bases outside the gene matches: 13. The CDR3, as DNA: TGTGCCACGAAGGGACTAGCGGGAGGAGTTGGACCAGAGACCCAGTACTTC. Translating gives CATKGLAGGVGPETQYF. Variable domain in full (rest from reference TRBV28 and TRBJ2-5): DVKVTQSSRYLVKRTGEKVFLECVQDMDHENMFWYRQDPGLGLRLIYFSYDVKMKEKGDIPEGYSVSREKKERFSLILESASTNQTSMYLCATKGLAGGVGPETQYFGPGTRLLVL.

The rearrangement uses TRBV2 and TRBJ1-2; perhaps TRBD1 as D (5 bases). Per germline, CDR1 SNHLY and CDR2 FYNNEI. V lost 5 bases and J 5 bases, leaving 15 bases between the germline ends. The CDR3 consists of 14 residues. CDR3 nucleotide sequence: TGTGCCAGCAGTAGGCCAGGAGGGGTGTATGGCTACACCTTC. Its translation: CASSRPGGVYGYTF.

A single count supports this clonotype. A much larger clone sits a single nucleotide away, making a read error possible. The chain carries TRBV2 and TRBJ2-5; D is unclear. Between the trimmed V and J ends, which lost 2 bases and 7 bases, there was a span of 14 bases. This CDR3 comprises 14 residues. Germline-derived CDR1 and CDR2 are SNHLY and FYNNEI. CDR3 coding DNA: TGTGCCAGCAGTGAAAATTCTGGGAAAGGGACCCAGTACTTC. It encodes CASSENSGKGTQYF.